Listed below are T cell receptor beta chains from one sample, sequenced in a study of CD8 T cells in ankylosing spondylitis. One entry per CDR3 protein, called by TCRdb with MiXCR from the 5' RACE reads. The data contain about 800,000 distinct CDR3 sequences, about an eighth of them singletons. The material sequenced was blood, either unsorted or a sorted T cell fraction (not recorded which). Receptor source: a male donor with ankylosing spondylitis. CDR3s include the opening cysteine and the closing phenylalanine or tryptophan. The D gene is left open where the match is weak. Expanded clones get a size class; other rows say once, few or many, or leave the size out.

V	D	size	J	CDR3	DNA
TRBV20-1	-	-	TRBJ2-1	CSAFNPASSYNEQFF	TGCAGTGCCTTTAATCCCGCGAGCTCCTACAATGAGCAGTTCTTC
TRBV7-9	-	few	TRBJ2-7	CASSSWDFEGYEQYF	TGTGCCAGCAGTTCGTGGGACTTTGAGGGGTACGAGCAGTACTTC
TRBV7-8	TRBD1	-	TRBJ2-7	CASSATGTGYHEQYF	TGTGCCAGCAGCGCTACCGGGACAGGGTACCACGAGCAGTACTTC
TRBV6-2/TRBV6-3	TRBD2	few	TRBJ2-1	CASKGMRDSGRLYSGNEQFF	TGTGCCAGCAAGGGGATGCGGGATAGCGGGAGGCTGTACTCAGGGAATGAGCAGTTCTTC
TRBV20-1	-	many	TRBJ1-6	CSARASGVDHSPLHF	TGCAGTGCTAGAGCCTCAGGGGTAGACCATTCACCCCTCCACTTT
TRBV28	-	many	TRBJ2-3	CASSLRATDTQYF	TGTGCCAGCAGTTTAAGAGCCACAGATACGCAGTATTTT
TRBV30	-	few	TRBJ1-3	CAWIPWTSGNTIYF	TGTGCCTGGATCCCGTGGACCTCTGGAAACACCATATATTTT
TRBV10-3	-	-	TRBJ1-1	CAISEFGGDTEAFF	TGTGCCATCAGTGAGTTCGGGGGGGACACTGAAGCTTTCTTT
TRBV29-1	TRBD1	few	TRBJ2-7	CSVDGGTGSYEQYF	TGCAGCGTTGATGGCGGGACAGGGTCCTACGAGCAGTACTTC
TRBV6-6	TRBD1	few	TRBJ2-7	CATRLGTAYEQYF	TGTGCCACCCGACTCGGGACAGCCTACGAGCAGTACTTC
TRBV12-3/TRBV12-4	-	few	TRBJ1-4	CASSLRGQSNEKLFF	TGTGCCAGCAGTTTAAGAGGACAGTCAAATGAAAAACTGTTTTTT
TRBV20-1	TRBD2	many	TRBJ2-1	CSARKLAGGNYEQFF	TGCAGTGCTAGAAAGCTAGCGGGAGGTAACTATGAGCAGTTCTTC
TRBV18	TRBD1	-	TRBJ1-1	CASSPRDRLMNTEAFF	TGTGCCAGCTCACCCCGGGACAGGCTGATGAACACTGAAGCTTTCTTT
TRBV4-2	-	-	TRBJ1-4	CGSQALGEKLFF	TGTGGAAGCCAAGCCTTAGGTGAAAAACTGTTTTTT
TRBV11-2	-	few	TRBJ2-7	CASSQERAREQYF	TGTGCCAGCAGCCAAGAGAGGGCGCGAGAGCAGTACTTC
TRBV6-5	-	many	TRBJ1-1	CASCDSRTEAFF	TGTGCCAGCTGTGACAGTCGGACTGAAGCTTTCTTT
TRBV4-2	TRBD1	-	TRBJ1-6	CASSLTGTGKALHF	TGTGCCAGCAGCCTCACCGGGACAGGAAAAGCTCTCCACTTT
TRBV6-1	-	few	TRBJ1-1	CASSESFRWAGAEAFF	TGTGCCAGCAGTGAATCGTTTCGGTGGGCCGGCGCTGAAGCTTTCTTT
TRBV29-1	-	many	TRBJ1-1	CSVYPETEVFF	TGCAGCGTTTATCCCGAGACAGAAGTTTTCTTT
TRBV20-1	TRBD2	many	TRBJ2-1	CSASPLGYSGGVNNEQFF	TGCAGTGCTAGTCCCCTAGGGTATAGCGGGGGGGTCAACAATGAGCAGTTCTTC
TRBV29-1	TRBD1	-	TRBJ1-2	CSVGRTGGGYTF	TGCAGCGTTGGGAGGACAGGGGGTGGCTACACCTTC
TRBV29-1	-	many	TRBJ2-5	CSVEDPGVGVTETQYF	TGCAGCGTTGAAGATCCTGGGGTTGGCGTAACGGAGACCCAGTACTTC
TRBV29-1	-	few	TRBJ1-1	CSVTMGRDTEAFF	TGCAGCGTCACAATGGGTCGAGACACTGAAGCTTTCTTT
TRBV27	-	few	TRBJ1-5	CASNRQASNQPQHF	TGTGCCAGCAACCGACAGGCTAGCAATCAGCCCCAGCATTTT
TRBV11-1	-	once	TRBJ1-1	CASSLVRDSHLLPNTEAFF	TGTGCCAGCAGCTTAGTTAGAGACTCCCACCTATTGCCGAACACTGAAGCTTTCTTT
TRBV6-2/TRBV6-3	-	once	TRBJ2-3	CASSYRAASTDTQYF	TGTGCCAGCAGTTACCGGGCCGCTAGCACAGATACGCAGTATTTT
TRBV6-1	-	-	TRBJ2-5	CASSETGPQETQYF	TGTGCCAGCAGTGAGACGGGGCCGCAAGAGACCCAGTACTTC
TRBV4-3	TRBD2	-	TRBJ2-1	CASSHWTSASYNEQFF	TGCGCCAGCAGCCACTGGACTAGCGCCTCCTACAATGAGCAGTTCTTC
TRBV18	-	-	TRBJ1-6	CASSRGTSYNSPLHF	TGTGCCAGCTCACGTGGCACCTCCTATAATTCACCCCTCCACTTT
TRBV9	-	few	TRBJ2-2	CASSVRGDANTGELFF	TGTGCCAGCAGCGTTAGGGGGGACGCGAACACCGGGGAGCTGTTTTTT
TRBV20-1	-	-	TRBJ2-5	CSAREVRRYQETQYF	TGCAGTGCTAGAGAAGTACGTCGGTACCAAGAGACCCAGTACTTC
TRBV20-1	-	-	TRBJ2-1	CSLNWWGPGDNEQFF	TGCAGCCTCAATTGGTGGGGGCCTGGGGACAATGAGCAGTTCTTC
TRBV7-2	-	few	TRBJ1-2	CASSQPSPGPSGYTF	TGTGCCAGCAGCCAACCTTCCCCTGGCCCGTCTGGCTACACCTTC
TRBV20-1	-	-	TRBJ1-1	CSGTTVTTEAFF	TGCAGTGGGACGACAGTAACCACTGAAGCTTTCTTT
TRBV20-1	-	-	TRBJ2-2	CSATAPISYGELFF	TGCAGTGCTACGGCTCCGATCTCTTACGGGGAGCTGTTTTTT
TRBV29-1	-	many	TRBJ1-5	CSVAWASNQPQHF	TGCAGCGTTGCGTGGGCTAGCAATCAGCCCCAGCATTTT
TRBV12-3/TRBV12-4	TRBD1	-	TRBJ2-4	CASSLRTGGFNIQYF	TGTGCCAGCAGTCTTCGGACAGGGGGCTTTAACATTCAGTACTTC
TRBV20-1	-	-	TRBJ2-1	CSARDQRRGGYNEQFF	TGCAGTGCTAGAGACCAGCGGAGGGGCGGGTACAATGAGCAGTTCTTC
TRBV30	-	-	TRBJ1-6	CAWSLAEDSPLHF	TGTGCCTGGAGCCTCGCAGAAGATTCACCCCTCCACTTT
TRBV12-3/TRBV12-4	-	few	TRBJ2-5	CASSLRSSGGQETQYF	TGTGCCAGCAGTTTGAGATCTAGTGGAGGCCAAGAGACCCAGTACTTC
TRBV6-2/TRBV6-3	-	-	TRBJ2-2	CASSPQEAGELFF	TGTGCCAGCAGCCCTCAGGAGGCCGGGGAGCTGTTTTTT
TRBV20-1	TRBD2	few	TRBJ2-1	CSAGLALYNEQFF	TGCAGTGCAGGACTAGCCCTATACAATGAGCAGTTCTTC
TRBV20-1	TRBD1	-	TRBJ2-6	CSADRVDSGANVLTF	TGCAGTGCTGACAGGGTAGACTCTGGGGCCAACGTCCTGACTTTC
TRBV18	-	few	TRBJ1-6	CASSTENSPLHF	TGTGCCAGCTCAACAGAGAATTCACCCCTCCACTTT
TRBV20-1	TRBD2	few	TRBJ2-3	CSARDPGLGLNTQYF	TGCAGTGCTAGAGATCCGGGACTAGGATTGAATACGCAGTATTTT
TRBV11-2	-	few	TRBJ2-4	CASSPQGLNIQYF	TGTGCCAGCAGCCCCCAGGGTTTAAACATTCAGTACTTC
TRBV5-1	-	-	TRBJ1-1	CASTWGERNTEAFF	TGCGCCAGCACCTGGGGGGAGAGGAACACTGAAGCTTTCTTT
TRBV24-1	-	-	TRBJ2-2	CATSDPGSGGELFF	TGTGCCACCAGTGATCCAGGGTCTGGCGGGGAGCTGTTTTTT
TRBV20-1	-	few	TRBJ2-1	CSATGSTEYNEQFF	TGCAGTGCAACAGGATCTACAGAATACAATGAGCAGTTCTTC
TRBV18	-	-	TRBJ2-5	CASSPLGTEETQYF	TGTGCCAGCTCACCACTCGGGACGGAAGAGACCCAGTACTTC
TRBV11-2	TRBD1	-	TRBJ2-1	CASSLDRDRGDEQFF	TGTGCCAGCAGCTTAGATCGAGACAGGGGCGATGAGCAGTTCTTC
TRBV29-1	TRBD1	many	TRBJ2-3	CSVDLRGQITDTQYF	TGCAGCGTTGATTTGAGGGGGCAAATCACAGATACGCAGTATTTT
TRBV5-6	-	-	TRBJ2-1	CASSLAMSTYNEQFF	TGTGCCAGCAGCTTGGCGATGAGTACCTACAATGAGCAGTTCTTC
TRBV4-1	-	-	TRBJ2-3	CASSHQGGSGSDTQYF	TGCGCCAGCAGCCATCAAGGCGGGTCTGGGTCAGATACGCAGTATTTT